This is a list of T cell receptor beta chains from one sample in a study of metastatic and nonmetastatic thyroid tumors. With MiXCR, TCRdb called clones anew from the PCR reads. The sample has 15,000 to 25,000 clones, 37% seen once. The sequencing sample was made of tumor tissue. The receptors here all came from a female donor with papillary thyroid cancer or a benign thyroid nodule (not recorded which). Some clones in this sample may be carry-over from other donors' samples. Each CDR3 is given with its conserved first and last residue. The order of the fields is J gene, clone size, V gene, CDR3 protein. Clone size is stated in some rows and not others, as once, few, many or a class when expanded.

J: TRBJ2-3; size: .; V: TRBV15; CDR3: CATSRDFMELAGVDTQYF
J: TRBJ2-5; size: .; V: TRBV30; CDR3: CASSSSGVLQETQYF
J: TRBJ1-2; size: few; V: TRBV6-2/TRBV6-3; CDR3: CASVRRETDGYTF
J: TRBJ1-4; size: .; V: TRBV5-1; CDR3: CASSASGVRWEKLFF
J: TRBJ1-2; size: .; V: TRBV7-2; CDR3: CASSLEGPTGGYTF
J: TRBJ2-7; size: few; V: TRBV24-1; CDR3: CAVGQTSYEQYF
J: TRBJ2-1; size: .; V: TRBV6-1; CDR3: CASTLQYNEQFF
J: TRBJ2-3; size: few; V: TRBV6-1; CDR3: CASSGTGDTDTQYF
J: TRBJ2-2; size: .; V: TRBV7-6; CDR3: CASSLYQGLAGTNTGELFF
J: TRBJ2-1; size: .; V: TRBV6-5; CDR3: CASSYGGVFDEQFF
J: TRBJ1-5; size: .; V: TRBV6-2/TRBV6-3; CDR3: CASTSDRGNNQPQHF
J: TRBJ2-1; size: .; V: TRBV7-3; CDR3: CASSLGNEQFF
J: TRBJ2-1; size: .; V: TRBV6-1; CDR3: CASGVAGVMNEQFF
J: TRBJ2-2; size: .; V: TRBV11-2; CDR3: CASSLYTDTGELFF
J: TRBJ2-3; size: .; V: TRBV12-3/TRBV12-4; CDR3: CASVEWMTGGKDTQYF
J: TRBJ2-7; size: few; V: TRBV27; CDR3: CASNPGTSGVYEQYF
J: TRBJ2-7; size: few; V: TRBV19; CDR3: CASSIDGDYYEQYF
J: TRBJ2-1; size: .; V: TRBV20-1; CDR3: CSANKGAYEQFF
J: TRBJ2-1; size: few; V: TRBV19; CDR3: CASSRGGGYNEQFF
J: TRBJ2-1; size: .; V: TRBV19; CDR3: CASNRRGTYNEQFF
J: TRBJ2-7; size: .; V: TRBV19; CDR3: CASSAMPELAGEQYF
J: TRBJ1-6; size: few; V: TRBV6-5; CDR3: CASSYSVTGSNSPLHF
J: TRBJ1-3; size: .; V: TRBV7-8; CDR3: CASSPPSGNTIYF
J: TRBJ2-2; size: .; V: TRBV6-2/TRBV6-3; CDR3: CASSYPDSANTGELFF
J: TRBJ1-6; size: .; V: TRBV28; CDR3: CASTPSTGLNSPLHF
J: TRBJ1-6; size: .; V: TRBV4-2; CDR3: CASSQGQGASPLHF
J: TRBJ2-7; size: many; V: TRBV6-1; CDR3: CASRKQPYEQYF
J: TRBJ1-6; size: few; V: TRBV6-1; CDR3: CASFDREGSPLHF
J: TRBJ2-1; size: .; V: TRBV6-1; CDR3: CASSESSGPGGEQFF
J: TRBJ2-7; size: .; V: TRBV2; CDR3: CASSSGLAGPYEQYF
J: TRBJ1-6; size: medium-sized; V: TRBV6-1; CDR3: CASRGTVQHSPLHF
J: TRBJ2-3; size: .; V: TRBV20-1; CDR3: CSAKGTSGTNADTQYF
J: TRBJ2-7; size: .; V: TRBV12-3/TRBV12-4; CDR3: CASRCGSYEQYF
J: TRBJ2-5; size: few; V: TRBV19; CDR3: CASSEGSGSGEETQYF
J: TRBJ2-2; size: few; V: TRBV20-1; CDR3: CSAFRVAGELFF
J: TRBJ2-1; size: .; V: TRBV6-1; CDR3: CASFLAGSSYNEQFF
J: TRBJ2-1; size: few; V: TRBV28; CDR3: CASSRIWREVYNEQFF
J: TRBJ1-2; size: many; V: TRBV6-1; CDR3: CASKEGFNYGYTF
J: TRBJ2-6; size: .; V: TRBV6-2/TRBV6-3; CDR3: CASSWGRGANVLTF
J: TRBJ2-1; size: .; V: TRBV20-1; CDR3: CSAGSGTGSLNEQFF
J: TRBJ2-2; size: .; V: TRBV24-1; CDR3: CATSDSRDTGELFF
J: TRBJ1-2; size: .; V: TRBV20-1; CDR3: CSARDTGTGTNYGYTF
J: TRBJ1-5; size: few; V: TRBV28; CDR3: CASSLGAGATPQHF
J: TRBJ1-6; size: .; V: TRBV30; CDR3: CASSGTGRQGRNSPLHF
J: TRBJ2-2; size: .; V: TRBV7-2; CDR3: CACRQGENTGELFF
J: TRBJ1-2; size: few; V: TRBV7-3; CDR3: CASSLTPGTGLDGYTF
J: TRBJ2-1; size: few; V: TRBV11-2; CDR3: CASSLDSSYNEQFF
J: TRBJ1-1; size: .; V: TRBV7-2; CDR3: CVSSPRGDWDTEAFF
J: TRBJ1-2; size: few; V: TRBV2; CDR3: CASSQREYGYTF
J: TRBJ2-2; size: .; V: TRBV11-2; CDR3: CASSLQGGTGELFF
J: TRBJ1-2; size: .; V: TRBV28; CDR3: CASSIRQAYGYTF
J: TRBJ2-3; size: .; V: TRBV24-1; CDR3: CATSDGRGGRDTQYF
J: TRBJ2-2; size: few; V: TRBV19; CDR3: CASSGTPNTGELFF
J: TRBJ1-1; size: .; V: TRBV9; CDR3: CASSEGQVDTEAFF
J: TRBJ1-2; size: .; V: TRBV27; CDR3: CASSYTYPGRQTNYGYTF
J: TRBJ2-5; size: .; V: TRBV10-3; CDR3: CAIRTEKETQYF
J: TRBJ2-3; size: .; V: TRBV20-1; CDR3: CSARMGQYRTDTQYF
J: TRBJ2-3; size: few; V: TRBV24-1; CDR3: CATSPSVTDTQYF
J: TRBJ2-7; size: .; V: TRBV27; CDR3: CASSQTFNPSYEQYF